This T cell receptor beta chain came from a study of cytomegalovirus exposure and HLA in healthy donors. Study-wide findings and caveats: Later analysis identified several of the most significant clusters that appeared linked to common viral pathogens. Rare sequences made up most TCRs, while some public TCRs were found in many donors. Cytomegalovirus-associated status was assigned to about 180 TCR beta chains.

On this clone: Its specificity is not known.

In the PCR, 60 Vbeta and 13 Jbeta primers were used. Here immunoSEQ multiplex PCR was the method, and the copy in TCRdb shows in-frame clones only, minus some. The sample consists of approximately 160,000 clones, 80% to 85% of them appearing once. Germline values: CDR1 MNHEY, CDR2 SVGAGI. Trimming removed 4 bases at V and 2 bases at J, with 14 bases between. The CDR3 is 16 amino acids. Sequenced: PBMCs. The chain recombines TRBV6-5 with TRBJ1-4, with D perhaps matching TRBD1 (6 bases). This sequence was found in a boy aged 2-15 years in good health and CMV-seronegative. CDR3 nucleotides: TGTGCCAGCAGTTCTCCGGGGGGGCCCACTAATGAAAAACTGTTTTTT. This encodes CASSSPGGPTNEKLFF.